One sample yielded the 5 T cell receptor beta chains listed below, sequenced in a study of OX40 agonist ivuxolimab in advanced cancers. The repertoire was sequenced with immunoSEQ multiplex PCR; TCRdb's copy has only in-frame clones and lacks some. The table records some 110,000 clones, about 94% of them present only once. The sequencing here drew on CD4+ or CD8+ T cells sorted from blood, taken in a trial of the OX40 agonist ivuxolimab. The source is an adult with an advanced solid tumor such as melanoma, head and neck, liver or kidney cancer.

The gene calls are TRBV5-4 and TRBJ2-5; 11 positions match TRBD2. The J segment lost 5 bases and the V segment lost 0 bases, leaving 6 bases of the junction unmatched. CDR3 size: 16 residues. Germline CDR1 reads SGHNT; CDR2 reads YYREEE (reference sequence). The CDR3 sequence: CASSLVSGGAWETQYF. The CDR3 nucleotides are TGTGCCAGCAGCTTGGTTAGCGGGGGGGCTTGGGAGACCCAGTACTTC.

The chain employs TRBV5-1 and TRBJ1-3; D remains unclear. V lost 1 base and J lost 4, with 12 bases in between. Germline V gene data show CDR1 as SGHRS and CDR2 as YFSETQ. The CDR3 consists of 15 residues. CDR3 DNA sequence: TGCGCCAGCAGCTTGTCCGCAGTAAGAGGAAACACCATATATTTT. Translated: CASSLSAVRGNTIYF.

In this sample, this clone turned up once. This chain links TRBV5-1 with TRBJ2-3, with D tentatively TRBD1 or TRBD2 (5 bases each). From germline, CDR1 is SGHRS and CDR2 YFSETQ. The CDR3 runs to 15 residues. Trimming left V 4 bases short and J 0 bases short, with 12 bases between. The CDR3 nucleotides are TGCGCCAGCAGCAGGGACCTCCCTAGCACAGATACGCAGTATTTT. This gives the protein CASSRDLPSTDTQYF.

The V and J genes are TRBV6-5 and TRBJ2-2, with D possibly being TRBD1 (6 bases). The germline V and J ends were trimmed by 6 bases and 0 bases, with 8 bases remaining between them. CDR1 is MNHEY, CDR2 SVGAGI, per germline. The CDR3 spans 14 residues. CDR3: CASRRTANTGELFF. Written as DNA, the CDR3 is TGTGCCAGCAGAAGGACAGCGAACACCGGGGAGCTGTTTTTT.

The J gene is TRBJ2-2, the V gene TRBV6-6; maybe TRBD2 (7 bases). Germline CDR1 reads MNHNY; CDR2 reads SVGAGI (reference sequence). The CDR3 spans 15 residues. V lost 6 bases and J lost 7, with 18 bases in between. The CDR3 DNA follows: TGTGCCAGCAGCCTGAGGGGGGGGCCCGGCGGGGAGCTGTTTTTT. Translating gives CASSLRGGPGGELFF.